This paragraph covers one TCR beta chain sequence. Its specificity is unknown. The data originate from a study of CD8+ T cells in alopecia areata. Following extraction, RNA underwent reverse transcription to cDNA, which served as the sequencing template. Generated by immunoSEQ multiplex PCR, the TCRdb table keeps only in-frame clones and is missing some. The sample has around 120,000 clones; roughly 69% are singletons. The sorting of PBMCs gave CD4+ and CD8+ T cells. The ends were cut back, 0 bases at V and 5 bases at J, with 6 bases in the middle. The length of the CDR3 is 12 residues. CDR1 is SGHRS and CDR2 is YFSETQ in the germline V gene. Study results and limitations: In patients, TCRs were shared less clearly than in mice, and HLA may possibly be involved. Scalp specimens additionally yield sequences from normal skin's resident alphabeta T cells. Clonality exceeded that of normal scalp in lesional scalp, most notably in alopecia totalis/universalis.

Sequenced sample: CD4+ T cells sorted from blood. The V and J genes are TRBV5-1 and TRBJ2-7; D might be TRBD1 (6 bases). This TCR came from a human donor in good health. As DNA, the CDR3 is TGCGCCAGCAGCTTGGACAGGGACGAGCAGTACTTC. This translates into CASSLDRDEQYF.